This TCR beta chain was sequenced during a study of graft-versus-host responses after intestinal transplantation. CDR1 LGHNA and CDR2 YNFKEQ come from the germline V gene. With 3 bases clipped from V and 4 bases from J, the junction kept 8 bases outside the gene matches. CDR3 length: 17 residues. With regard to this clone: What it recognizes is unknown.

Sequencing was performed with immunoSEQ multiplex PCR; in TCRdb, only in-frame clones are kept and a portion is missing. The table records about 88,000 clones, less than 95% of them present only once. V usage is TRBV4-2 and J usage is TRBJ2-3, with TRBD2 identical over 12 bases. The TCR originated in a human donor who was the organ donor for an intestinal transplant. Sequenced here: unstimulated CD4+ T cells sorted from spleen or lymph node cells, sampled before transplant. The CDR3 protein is CASSHGPLAGGSDTQYF. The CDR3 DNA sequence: TGTGCCAGCAGCCACGGACCACTAGCGGGGGGTTCAGATACGCAGTATTTT.